These 28 T cell receptor beta chains were all obtained from the same sample, sequenced in a study of T cells after yellow fever vaccination. Using its own MiXCR run on the 5' RACE reads, TCRdb lists one record per CDR3 protein. Among 450,000 to 600,000 distinct CDR3 sequences listed, roughly 13% were seen once. The source was PBMCs, collected on the day of the yellow fever booster vaccination. The receptor source for this set is a man aged 25-40 years who received the YFV17D yellow fever vaccine.

In this sample, this clonotype turned up many times. The rearrangement uses TRBV20-1 and TRBJ2-3; 7 bases agree with TRBD2. The CDR3 spans 13 residues. J lost 3 bases, V lost 6 bases, and 6 bases had no gene match. In germline, CDR1 is DFQATT, CDR2 SNEGSKA (reference sequence). CDR3 loop: CSAWRELTDTQYF. The DNA for the CDR3 is TGCAGTGCCTGGCGGGAGTTAACAGATACGCAGTATTTT.

The rearrangement links TRBV20-1 to TRBJ2-1; 12 positions match TRBD2. The trim removed 4 bases at V and 7 bases at J, leaving 5 bases unmatched. The germline V gene has CDR1 DFQATT and CDR2 SNEGSKA (reference sequence). This CDR3 contains 14 residues. CDR3 nucleotides: TGCAGTGCTAAGACTAGCGGGAGAACGAATGAGCAGTTCTTC. It is translated as CSAKTSGRTNEQFF.

In its sample, this clonotype was seen many times. This chain joins TRBV5-1 and TRBJ2-1; D is perhaps TRBD2 (5 bases). Germline V gene data show CDR1 as SGHRS and CDR2 as YFSETQ. V lost 4 bases and J lost 0, with 8 bases in between. The CDR3 length is 14 residues. CDR3 DNA sequence: TGCGCCAGCAGCAGCGGCGACTCCTACAATGAGCAGTTCTTC. Residues: CASSSGDSYNEQFF. Drawing the rest from reference TRBV5-1 and TRBJ2-1, the complete variable domain is KAGVTQTPRYLIKTRGQQVTLSCSPISGHRSVSWYQQTPGQGLQFLFEYFSETQRNKGNFPGRFSGRQFSNSRSEMNVSTLELGDSALYLCASSSGDSYNEQFFGPGTRLTVL.

This clonotype was seen a handful of times. This chain joins TRBV7-9 and TRBJ2-4; TRBD1 matches 8 bases. The CDR3 spans 14 residues. CDR1 is SEHNR and CDR2 is FQNEAQ in the germline V gene (reference sequence). The trim removed 7 bases at V and 3 bases at J, leaving 5 bases unmatched. This CDR3 reads CASKRTGSKNIQYF. CDR3 bases: TGTGCCAGCAAACGGACAGGGAGCAAAAACATTCAGTACTTC.

This clonotype was observed a few times. V and J are TRBV6-2 or TRBV6-3 and TRBJ2-1, with a possible D match to TRBD1 (6 bases). CDR3 length: 18 residues. V gave up 8 bases and J gave up 4 bases, with 27 bases separating them. Germline lookup yields CDR1 MNHEY and CDR2 SVGEGT. CDR3 coding DNA: TGTGCCAGCGGGGGCGGGTCCGGCAATCCTCGAAATTACAATGAGCAGTTCTTC. It translates to CASGGGSGNPRNYNEQFF.

The rearrangement joins TRBV7-9 to TRBJ2-1; 8 bases fit TRBD2. There are 16 residues in the CDR3. The germline V gene has CDR1 SEHNR and CDR2 FQNEAQ (reference sequence). J gave up 6 bases and V 5 bases, and 12 bases lay outside the gene matches. The chain's CDR3 is CASSPLGLAGINEQFF. The DNA for the CDR3 is TGTGCCAGCAGCCCCCTCGGTCTAGCGGGCATCAATGAGCAGTTCTTC.

This clonotype was observed a single time. V usage is TRBV24-1 and J usage is TRBJ2-7, with 8 bases identical to TRBD2. The CDR3 loop spans 17 amino acids. Trimming took 8 bases from V and 0 from J; bases not matched to a gene: 14. Germline CDR1 is KGHDR and CDR2 is SFDVKD. As DNA, the CDR3 is TGTGCCACCACCGATTTGGAACTAGCGGAGAACTCCTACGAGCAGTACTTC. Protein product: CATTDLELAENSYEQYF.

In this sample, this clonotype turned up a few times. The chain combines TRBV20-1 with TRBJ1-5, with a possible D match to TRBD1 (6 bases). V was clipped by 5 bases and J by 5 bases, with 13 bases between them. The CDR3 contains 13 residues. Germline lookup yields CDR1 DFQATT and CDR2 SNEGSKA (reference sequence). The CDR3 sequence is CSALRDIDQPQHF. In DNA form, the CDR3 reads TGCAGTGCTCTCCGGGACATCGATCAGCCCCAGCATTTT.

For this clonotype: A junction boundary mismatches the germline segment, possibly from a read error. The chain employs TRBV12-3 or TRBV12-4 and TRBJ2-7; tentatively, D is TRBD1 or TRBD2 (5 bases each). The CDR3 covers 13 residues. CDR3: CASRLGEPYEQYF. The CDR3 DNA is TGTGCCAGCAGGTTAGGGGAGCCCTACGAGCAGTACTTC.

In this sample, this clonotype turned up a few times. V and J are TRBV29-1 and TRBJ2-7, with TRBD2 identical over 13 bases. CDR3 length: 13 amino acids. From germline, CDR1 is SQVTM and CDR2 ANQGSEA. The J segment lost 5 bases and the V segment lost 7 bases, leaving 5 bases of the junction unmatched. The CDR3 DNA follows: TGCAGCGGCTCCGGGACTAGCGGGAACGAGCAGTACTTC. Translation gives CSGSGTSGNEQYF.

The chain has TRBV20-1 and TRBJ2-4; weak D call: TRBD1 (5 bases). The germline V and J ends were trimmed by 7 bases and 8 bases, with 12 bases remaining between them. The length of the CDR3 is 11 residues. Looked up from germline, CDR1 is DFQATT and CDR2 is SNEGSKA (reference sequence). This CDR3 reads CSVRASDIQYF. In DNA form, the CDR3 reads TGCAGTGTCAGGGCGTCGGACATTCAGTACTTC.

This clonotype was observed a handful of times. This rearrangement joins TRBV5-1 to TRBJ2-1; 10 bases are a match to TRBD2. This CDR3 is built from 16 residues. Germline CDR1 is SGHRS and CDR2 is YFSETQ. The ends lost 2 bases at V and 4 bases at J; junction bases unmatched: 6. CDR3 in DNA: TGCGCCAGCAGCTTAAGTTTGACTAGCGGGTACAATGAGCAGTTCTTC. Protein product: CASSLSLTSGYNEQFF.

The chain uses TRBV29-1 and TRBJ2-7; D perhaps matches TRBD1 (6 bases). CDR1 is SQVTM and CDR2 is ANQGSEA in the germline V gene. V was clipped by 5 bases and J by 1 base, with 15 bases between them. The CDR3 consists of 14 residues. The DNA for the CDR3 is TGCAGCGTTTATACAGGGAGCGGTTCCTACGAGCAGTACTTC. This sequence encodes CSVYTGSGSYEQYF.

This clonotype was observed a few times. The chain couples TRBV28 to TRBJ1-1; 7 nucleotides line up with TRBD1. Germline CDR1 is MDHEN and CDR2 is SYDVKM. The CDR3 has 12 amino acids. The CDR3 nucleotides read TGTGCGGTCGGGACAGTGAACACTGAAGCTTTCTTT. Amino acid sequence: CAVGTVNTEAFF.

This clonotype showed up just a few times. The chain carries TRBV10-2 and TRBJ1-1; D is unresolved. Per germline, CDR1 WSHSY and CDR2 SAAADI. The CDR3 contains 14 residues. V was pared by 4 bases and J by 3 bases, with 12 bases between. In DNA form, the CDR3 reads TGCGCCAGCAGTGGCCCTCTTTGGCACACTGAAGCTTTCTTT. As protein: CASSGPLWHTEAFF.

This clonotype was counted at least ten times. This sequence joins TRBV7-9 and TRBJ2-7, with 10 positions matching TRBD1. The V segment lost 6 bases and the J segment 3 bases; nucleotides outside the gene matches: 5. The germline V gene encodes CDR1 SEHNR and CDR2 FQNEAQ (reference sequence). This CDR3 has 14 residues. The CDR3 DNA reads TGTGCCAGCAGGTCCGGGGACAGGGGCTACGAGCAGTACTTC. Protein product: CASRSGDRGYEQYF.

The chain carries TRBV12-3 or TRBV12-4 and TRBJ2-1; 14 bases line up with TRBD2. This CDR3 contains 16 residues. The ends lost 3 bases at V and 8 bases at J; junction bases unmatched: 6. The CDR3 here is CASSFFGTSGRHEQFF. DNA of the CDR3: TGTGCCAGCAGTTTCTTTGGGACTAGCGGGAGACATGAGCAGTTCTTC.

This clonotype appeared many times. The chain has TRBV12-3 or TRBV12-4 and TRBJ1-2; 9 bases fit TRBD1. After removal of 5 bases from V and 2 bases from J, the junction contained 3 bases not matched to a gene. This CDR3 contains 14 residues. For the CDR3, the DNA is TGTGCCAGCAGTCTTGGACAGGGGAACTATGGCTACACCTTC. This sequence encodes CASSLGQGNYGYTF.

This sequence joins TRBV10-2 and TRBJ2-5, with 10 bases fitting TRBD2. The CDR3 sequence is 14 residues long. CDR1 and CDR2 from the germline V gene are WSHSY and SAAADI. Germline trimming cut 7 bases from V and 4 bases from J; bases unmatched to any gene: 6. The DNA for the CDR3 is TGCGCCAGCACCAGCGGGAGGGGTCGAGAGACCCAGTACTTC. Translating it yields CASTSGRGRETQYF.

This clonotype was seen only a few times. V and J are TRBV24-1 and TRBJ2-1; 10 bases map to TRBD2. J was trimmed by 8 bases and V by 3 bases; bases with no gene match: 9. The CDR3 is made up of 16 amino acids. The germline V gene has CDR1 KGHDR and CDR2 SFDVKD. The CDR3, as DNA: TGTGCCACCAGTGATCCCGGGACTAGCGATCGGGATGAGCAGTTCTTC. The encoded protein is CATSDPGTSDRDEQFF.

This clonotype showed up just a few times. The CDR3 protein is CASSPLPGVQETQYF. The CDR3 region has the DNA TGTGCCAGCAGTCCGCTTCCCGGAGTTCAAGAGACCCAGTACTTC. The chain has TRBV6-2 or TRBV6-3 and TRBJ2-5; D is uncertain. The CDR3 length is 15 residues. The V gene's germline CDR1 is MNHEY and CDR2 SVGEGT. V gave up 5 bases and J gave up 2 bases, with 15 bases separating them.

In this sample, this clonotype turned up a few times. V is TRBV20-1 and J is TRBJ2-5; 7 bases agree with TRBD2. J lost 4 bases, V lost 6 bases, and 14 bases had no gene match. The CDR3 has 15 residues. The germline V gene has CDR1 DFQATT and CDR2 SNEGSKA (reference sequence). CDR3 DNA: TGCAGTGCCAGATACCCGAGAAGCGGGGCAGAGACCCAGTACTTC. Translating it yields CSARYPRSGAETQYF.

In this sample, this clonotype turned up a few times. The rearrangement uses TRBV5-1 and TRBJ2-5, with D unresolved. Trimming pared 0 bases from V and 4 bases from J, leaving 16 bases between. This CDR3 region has 16 residues. Germline V gene lookup returns CDR1 SGHRS and CDR2 YFSETQ. This CDR3 reads CASSLDSSNRVETQYF. CDR3 nucleotide sequence: TGCGCCAGCAGCTTGGACTCATCCAACCGGGTAGAGACCCAGTACTTC.

The gene calls are TRBV10-3 and TRBJ2-1; tentative D call: TRBD2 (5 bases). Germline CDR1 reads ENHRY; CDR2 reads SYGVKD. CDR3 length equals 17 residues. The V end was cut by 10 bases, the J end by 9 bases, with 31 bases between. DNA for the CDR3: TGTGCCACGTTGGCCCGGACTTTCTCCTCCTCGTTTAGTGAGCAGTTCTTC. This gives the protein CATLARTFSSSFSEQFF.

The rearrangement uses TRBV7-2 and TRBJ2-7; 8 nucleotides line up with TRBD2. This CDR3 region has 15 residues. The germline V gene has CDR1 SGHTA and CDR2 FQGNSA. Trimming at V came to 3 bases and at J to 1 base, leaving 5 bases not matched to a gene. The CDR3, as DNA: TGTGCCAGCAGCTTTAGGACTAGCAGATCCTACGAGCAGTACTTC. Protein: CASSFRTSRSYEQYF.

This clonotype was seen only a few times. The rearrangement joins TRBV20-1 to TRBJ2-5; no clear D. The CDR3 contains 12 residues. V was clipped by 0 bases and J by 5 bases, with 7 bases between them. Germline V gene data show CDR1 as DFQATT and CDR2 as SNEGSKA (reference sequence). The CDR3 protein is CSARDHGETQYF. The CDR3 bases are TGCAGTGCTAGAGATCATGGGGAGACCCAGTACTTC.

This clonotype occurred once. This chain joins TRBV2 and TRBJ2-5; no reliable D call. Deletions cut 8 bases from V and 7 bases from J, with 14 bases between. This CDR3 contains 12 residues. Per the germline V gene, CDR1 is SNHLY and CDR2 is FYNNEI. CDR3 bases: TGTGCCAGCCCCGATCTCCCGGGGACCCAGTACTTC. This sequence encodes CASPDLPGTQYF.

The V gene is TRBV5-1, the J gene TRBJ2-1; 9 bases fit TRBD2. Trimming at V came to 0 bases and at J to 6 bases, leaving 4 bases not matched to a gene. In germline, CDR1 is SGHRS, CDR2 YFSETQ. This CDR3 has 15 residues. CDR3 residues: CASSLDSGRTNEQFF. The CDR3 DNA sequence: TGCGCCAGCAGCTTGGACAGCGGGAGGACCAATGAGCAGTTCTTC.